The TCR beta chain under discussion was sequenced for a study of T-cell reconstitution after alpha-beta-depleted transplantation in children (TCRdb year 2016). About the investigation overall: Using TCR repertoire profiling, the study quantitatively followed how T-cell immune reconstitution unfolded in children after TCRalphabeta/CD19-depleted allogeneic hematopoietic cell transplantation.

Library method: PCR. Sequencer: Illumina HiSeq 2500. TCR libraries were prepared with molecular barcoding, using unique molecular identifiers to normalize TCRbeta repertoire quantification. The public reads were reprocessed in TCRdb via fastp at Q25 and MiXCR, keeping in-frame beta chains. CDR3 protein duplicates are merged, each entry listing the most common genes and DNA. The sample data list 190,000 or so distinct CDR3 sequences, and around 7% of these were observed just once. The ten top clones hold around 2.7% of the sample. Spanning cysteine to phenylalanine, the CDR3 consists of 17 amino acids. Only CDR3 DNA remains: 51 bases, in frame from the first base. The germline ends are 19 bases apart after V is trimmed by 2 bases and J by 5 bases. The germline V gene yields SNHLY for CDR1 and FYNNEI for CDR2. This clonotype was seen a few times. No antigen is known for it. Base qualities were left out, and no much larger clone turns up one base away.

Sequencing was performed on PBMCs from the stem cell graft donor, taken from the stem cell graft. Rearrangement joined TRBV2 to TRBJ2-1; TRBD2 is a weak D gene call, 6 bases matching. The receptor was derived from a human donor who donated a stem cell graft to a child with Wiskott-Aldrich syndrome. For the CDR3, the sequence is CASSEPGLTGGNNEQFF. The sequenced DNA: TGTGCCAGCAGTGAACCGGGACTTACAGGCGGAAACAATGAGCAGTTCTTC. With the portions outside the CDR3 filled from the reference TRBV2 and TRBJ2-1 genes, the complete variable region becomes EPEVTQTPSHQVTQMGQEVILRCVPISNHLYFYWYRQILGQKVEFLVSFYNNEISEKSEIFDDQFSVERPDGSNFTLKIRSTKLEDSAMYFCASSEPGLTGGNNEQFFGPGTRLTVL.